This TCR beta chain was identified during a study of blood T cells in healthy people across ages. Then a second PCR, running about 6 to 12 cycles, was carried out with a sample-barcoded 5' primer and a J-beta primer mix. TCRdb ran MiXCR on the 5' RACE reads and lists one entry per CDR3 protein. In the table there are about 1.4 million distinct CDR3 sequences, 55% to 75% of which are singletons. CDR3 length: 14 residues. Germline values: CDR1 SNHLY, CDR2 FYNNEI. The V and J ends lost 6 bases and 8 bases, in that order; junction bases with no gene match: 7. V and J are TRBV2 and TRBJ2-1, with 10 bases fitting TRBD2. What was sequenced was blood. The clonotype was recovered from a man younger than 35 in good health. CDR3 sequence: CASRGTSGAYEQFF. CDR3 in DNA: TGTGCCAGCAGAGGAACTAGCGGGGCCTATGAGCAGTTCTTC. The full variable domain, in which reference TRBV2 and TRBJ2-1 provide the parts outside the CDR3, is EPEVTQTPSHQVTQMGQEVILRCVPISNHLYFYWYRQILGQKVEFLVSFYNNEISEKSEIFDDQFSVERPDGSNFTLKIRSTKLEDSAMYFCASRGTSGAYEQFFGPGTRLTVL.